Listed below are T cell receptor beta chains from one sample, sequenced in a study of T-cell reconstitution after alpha-beta-depleted transplantation in children. Via MiXCR, TCRdb re-called the PCR reads, giving one row per CDR3 protein. The data contain about 360,000 distinct CDR3 sequences, about an eighth of them singletons. Sample: PBMCs, taken from the stem cell graft. The receptors were sampled from a human donor who donated a stem cell graft to a child with Fanconi anemia. Both conserved end residues are part of each CDR3. A D gene is named only where the DNA matches it firmly. Only some rows state a clone size, as once, few, many or a class for expanded clones.

V gene	clone size	D gene	J gene	CDR3 protein	CDR3 DNA
TRBV5-5	.	TRBD1	TRBJ2-6	CASSLMGQESSGANVLTF	TGTGCCAGCAGCTTGATGGGACAGGAGAGCTCTGGGGCCAACGTCCTGACTTTC
TRBV4-3	many	.	TRBJ1-2	CASSQDGTHYGYTF	TGCGCCAGCAGCCAAGATGGGACACACTATGGCTACACCTTC
TRBV5-1	many	.	TRBJ2-7	CASSPNGPVGEQYF	TGCGCCAGCAGCCCCAATGGTCCCGTTGGAGAGCAGTACTTC
TRBV5-1	few	.	TRBJ2-5	CASRRGSQETQYF	TGCGCCAGCAGACGGGGCAGCCAAGAGACCCAGTACTTC
TRBV20-1	.	TRBD2	TRBJ2-5	CSARDEASGDKETQYF	TGCAGTGCTAGAGATGAGGCTAGCGGGGACAAAGAGACCCAGTACTTC
TRBV9	many	TRBD1	TRBJ1-2	CASSSRQGNSYGYTF	TGTGCCAGCAGCTCTAGACAGGGCAACAGCTATGGCTACACCTTC
TRBV5-1	once	.	TRBJ1-1	CASSNQGLGAFF	TGCGCCAGCAGCAATCAGGGCTTAGGAGCTTTCTTT
TRBV29-1	.	TRBD1	TRBJ2-7	CSVATGGYDEQYF	TGCAGCGTAGCCACAGGGGGCTACGACGAGCAGTACTTC
TRBV2	few	.	TRBJ2-5	CASTTHRTLPQYF	TGTGCCAGCACCACTCACCGTACCCTCCCCCAGTACTTC
TRBV6-5	.	TRBD2	TRBJ2-2	CASSYSGGGPPTGELFF	TGTGCCAGCAGTTACTCGGGCGGGGGGCCCCCCACCGGGGAGCTGTTTTTT
TRBV5-1	few	.	TRBJ2-1	CASSVGDSLSYNEQFF	TGCGCCAGCAGCGTCGGGGACTCCTTATCCTACAATGAGCAGTTCTTC
TRBV2	many	TRBD1	TRBJ1-5	CASSEGAGGRQPQHF	TGTGCCAGCAGTGAAGGGGCAGGGGGCCGACAGCCCCAGCATTTT
TRBV15	few	TRBD1	TRBJ2-1	CATSARQGSEQFF	TGTGCCACCAGCGCTCGACAGGGTTCGGAGCAGTTCTTC
TRBV15	few	.	TRBJ2-3	CATSRDQGGGLVTQYF	TGTGCCACCAGCAGAGATCAGGGGGGGGGGCTCGTTACGCAGTATTTT
TRBV20-1	.	.	TRBJ1-2	CSARQTGTQNGYTF	TGCAGTGCTAGACAGACCGGGACGCAAAATGGCTACACCTTC
TRBV5-6	many	TRBD2	TRBJ2-3	CASSWGTTDTQYF	TGTGCCAGCAGCTGGGGGACTACTGATACGCAGTATTTT
TRBV7-2	many	.	TRBJ2-5	CASSPGGGGRETQYF	TGTGCCAGCAGCCCTGGAGGGGGTGGGAGAGAGACCCAGTACTTC
TRBV11-2	few	TRBD1	TRBJ1-1	CASSIEGTANTEAFF	TGTGCCAGCAGCATAGAGGGGACAGCGAACACTGAAGCTTTCTTT
TRBV20-1	.	.	TRBJ2-5	CSAIGQNQETQYF	TGCAGTGCTATAGGACAGAACCAAGAGACCCAGTACTTC
TRBV6-2/TRBV6-3	.	TRBD1	TRBJ2-6	CASQKQGRSGANVLTF	TGTGCCAGCCAGAAACAGGGGCGGTCTGGGGCCAACGTCCTGACTTTC
TRBV4-2	.	TRBD1	TRBJ1-4	CASGAPGQGAKVKEKLFF	TGTGCCAGCGGCGCCCCGGGACAGGGGGCGAAAGTTAAAGAAAAACTGTTTTTT
TRBV7-2	few	.	TRBJ1-1	CASNVDRLNTEAFF	TGTGCCAGCAACGTTGACAGGTTGAACACTGAAGCTTTCTTT
TRBV28	many	.	TRBJ2-1	CASSLFQTNEQFF	TGTGCCAGCAGTTTATTCCAGACCAATGAGCAGTTCTTC
TRBV27	few	.	TRBJ1-1	CASQISLRSEAFF	TGTGCCAGCCAAATCTCACTGCGGTCTGAAGCTTTCTTT
TRBV7-2	few	.	TRBJ2-3	CASSLMYREQYF	TGTGCCAGCAGCTTAATGTATAGAGAGCAGTATTTT
TRBV20-1	.	.	TRBJ1-3	CSATHTVRNTIYF	TGCAGTGCTACCCATACAGTGCGAAACACCATATATTTT
TRBV20-1	.	.	TRBJ2-5	CSAIKKETQYF	TGCAGTGCTATAAAAAAAGAGACCCAGTACTTC
TRBV4-3	few	.	TRBJ2-3	CASSPGTVITTDTQYF	TGCGCCAGCAGCCCAGGAACGGTGATAACCACAGATACGCAGTATTTT
TRBV7-2	few	.	TRBJ2-4	CASSSTPERDIQYF	TGTGCCAGCAGCTCGACCCCTGAAAGGGACATTCAGTACTTC
TRBV3-1	.	.	TRBJ2-1	CASSLGRLNEQFF	TGTGCCAGCAGCCTGGGACGGTTGAATGAGCAGTTCTTC
TRBV6-1	.	.	TRBJ1-1	CASSLPPGTEAFF	TGTGCCAGCAGCCTCCCGCCGGGCACTGAAGCTTTCTTT
TRBV4-3	many	.	TRBJ2-2	CASSQNLGTNTGELFF	TGCGCCAGCAGCCAAAATCTGGGGACGAACACCGGGGAGCTGTTTTTT
TRBV9	few	.	TRBJ2-3	CASSVQGLSTDTQYF	TGTGCCAGCAGCGTACAAGGGCTAAGCACAGATACGCAGTATTTT
TRBV29-1	many	.	TRBJ1-1	CSVDLTQGRAFF	TGCAGCGTTGACCTTACCCAGGGAAGAGCTTTCTTT
TRBV7-2	many	.	TRBJ1-2	CASSLAGKGGYTF	TGTGCCAGCAGCCTCGCAGGGAAAGGAGGCTACACCTTC
TRBV12-3/TRBV12-4	many	.	TRBJ1-1	CASRPDSREAFF	TGTGCCAGCAGACCCGACTCTCGTGAAGCTTTCTTT
TRBV5-1	.	TRBD1	TRBJ2-1	CASSLASTGVYNEQFF	TGCGCCAGCAGCTTGGCCTCGACAGGGGTGTACAATGAGCAGTTCTTC